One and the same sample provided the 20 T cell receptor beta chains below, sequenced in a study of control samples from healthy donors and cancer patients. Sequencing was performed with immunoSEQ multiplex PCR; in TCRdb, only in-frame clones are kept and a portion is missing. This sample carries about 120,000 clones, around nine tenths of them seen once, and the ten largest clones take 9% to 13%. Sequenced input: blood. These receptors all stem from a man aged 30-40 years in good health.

The CDR3 sequence: CASSPLTPVSEQYF. Here the CDR3 DNA reads TGTGCCAGCAGCCCCCTGACCCCAGTGAGCGAGCAGTACTTC. The rearrangement links TRBV7-2 to TRBJ2-7, with D unresolved. The CDR3 has 14 residues. Deletions cut 5 bases from V and 6 bases from J, with 17 bases between. Germline V lookup: CDR1 SGHTA, CDR2 FQGNSA.

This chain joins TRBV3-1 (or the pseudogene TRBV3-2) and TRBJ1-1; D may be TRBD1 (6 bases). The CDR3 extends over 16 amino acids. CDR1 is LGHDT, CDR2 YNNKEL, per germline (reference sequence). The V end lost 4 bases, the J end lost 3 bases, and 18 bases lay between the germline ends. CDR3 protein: CASSLGGGRPDTEAFF. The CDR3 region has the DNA TGTGCCAGCAGCCTGGGAGGGGGGCGACCAGACACTGAAGCTTTCTTT.

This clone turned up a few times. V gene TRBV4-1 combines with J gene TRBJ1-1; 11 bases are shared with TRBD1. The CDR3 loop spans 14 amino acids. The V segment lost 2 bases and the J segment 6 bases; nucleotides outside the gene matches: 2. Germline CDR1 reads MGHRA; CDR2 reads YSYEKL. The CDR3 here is CASSQTDRGPEAFF. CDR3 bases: TGCGCCAGCAGCCAAACGGACAGGGGGCCTGAAGCTTTCTTT.

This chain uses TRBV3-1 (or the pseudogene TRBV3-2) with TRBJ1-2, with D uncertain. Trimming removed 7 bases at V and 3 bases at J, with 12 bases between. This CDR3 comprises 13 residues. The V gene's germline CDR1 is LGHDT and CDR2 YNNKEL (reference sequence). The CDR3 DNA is TGTGCCAGCACCACCCCTGGGGACTATGGCTACACCTTC. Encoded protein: CASTTPGDYGYTF.

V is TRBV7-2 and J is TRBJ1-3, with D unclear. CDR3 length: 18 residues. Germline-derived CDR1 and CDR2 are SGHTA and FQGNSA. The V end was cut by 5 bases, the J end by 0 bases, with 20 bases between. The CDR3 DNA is TGTGCCAGCAGCATTATGCCCCCCGACGGGTACTCTGGAAACACCATATATTTT. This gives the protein CASSIMPPDGYSGNTIYF.

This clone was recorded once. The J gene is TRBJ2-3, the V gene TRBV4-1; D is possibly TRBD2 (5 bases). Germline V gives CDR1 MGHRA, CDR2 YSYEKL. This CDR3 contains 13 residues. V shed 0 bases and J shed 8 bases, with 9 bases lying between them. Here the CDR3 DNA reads TGCGCCAGCAGCCAAGATCCCGGAGGTACGCAGTATTTT. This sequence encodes CASSQDPGGTQYF.

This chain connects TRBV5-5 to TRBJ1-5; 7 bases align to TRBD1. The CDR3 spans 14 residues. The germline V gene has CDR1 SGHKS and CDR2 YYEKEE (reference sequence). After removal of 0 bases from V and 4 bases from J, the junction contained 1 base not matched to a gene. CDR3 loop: CASSLEGANQPQHF. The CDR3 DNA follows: TGTGCCAGCAGCTTGGAGGGGGCGAATCAGCCCCAGCATTTT.

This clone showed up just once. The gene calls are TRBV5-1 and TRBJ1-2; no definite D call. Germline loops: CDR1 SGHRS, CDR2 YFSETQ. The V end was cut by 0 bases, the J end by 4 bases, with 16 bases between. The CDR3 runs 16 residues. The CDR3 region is CASSLADNMEFYGYTF. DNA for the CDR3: TGCGCCAGCAGCTTGGCGGATAACATGGAATTCTATGGCTACACCTTC.

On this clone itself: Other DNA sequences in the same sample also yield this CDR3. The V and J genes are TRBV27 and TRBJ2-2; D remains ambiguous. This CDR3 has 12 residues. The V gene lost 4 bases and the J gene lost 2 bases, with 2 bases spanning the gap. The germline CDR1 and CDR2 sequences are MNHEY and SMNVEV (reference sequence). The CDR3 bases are TGTGCCAGCAGTTATAACACCGGGGAGCTGTTTTTT. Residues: CASSYNTGELFF.

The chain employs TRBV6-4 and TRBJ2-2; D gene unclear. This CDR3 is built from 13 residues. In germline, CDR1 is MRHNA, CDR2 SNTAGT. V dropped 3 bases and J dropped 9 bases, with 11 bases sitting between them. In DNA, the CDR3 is TGTGCCAGCAGTGAATTAGAAGGCTGGGAGCTGTTTTTT. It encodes CASSELEGWELFF.

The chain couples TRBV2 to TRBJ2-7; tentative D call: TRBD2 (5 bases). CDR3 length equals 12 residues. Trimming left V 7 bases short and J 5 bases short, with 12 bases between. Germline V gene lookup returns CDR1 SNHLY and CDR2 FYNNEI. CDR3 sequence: CASNMGANEQYV. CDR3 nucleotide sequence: TGTGCCAGCAACATGGGAGCGAACGAGCAGTACGTC.

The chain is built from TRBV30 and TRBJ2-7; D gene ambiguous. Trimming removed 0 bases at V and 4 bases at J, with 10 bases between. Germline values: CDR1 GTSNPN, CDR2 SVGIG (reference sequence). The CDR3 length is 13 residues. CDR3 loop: CAWSVKGGYEQYV. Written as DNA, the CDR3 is TGTGCCTGGAGTGTCAAGGGTGGGTACGAGCAGTACGTC.

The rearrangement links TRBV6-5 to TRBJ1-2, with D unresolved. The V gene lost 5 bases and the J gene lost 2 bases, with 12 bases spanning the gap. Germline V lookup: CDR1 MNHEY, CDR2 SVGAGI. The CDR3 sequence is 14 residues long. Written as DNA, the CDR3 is TGTGCCAGCAGTCCCCTTAGAGACAACTATGGCTACACCTTC. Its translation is CASSPLRDNYGYTF.

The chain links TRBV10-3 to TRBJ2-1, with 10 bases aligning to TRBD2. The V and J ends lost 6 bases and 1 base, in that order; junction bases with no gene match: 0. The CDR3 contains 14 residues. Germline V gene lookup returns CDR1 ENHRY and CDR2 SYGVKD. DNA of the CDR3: TGTGCCATCAGAGCGGGGGGGTCCTACAATGAGCAGTTCTTC. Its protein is CAIRAGGSYNEQFF.

The CDR3 is CASSEWGGGVTEAFF. The CDR3 DNA reads TGTGCCAGCAGTGAATGGGGTGGCGGGGTCACTGAAGCTTTCTTT. The V gene is TRBV25-1, the J gene TRBJ1-1; D is unresolved. V was cut by 1 base and J by 4 bases, with 13 bases left in between. Germline loops: CDR1 MGHDK, CDR2 SYGVNS. The CDR3 covers 15 residues. The whole variable domain, remainder taken from reference TRBV25-1 and TRBJ1-1, is EADIYQTPRYLVIGTGKKITLECSQTMGHDKMYWYQQDPGMELHLIHYSYGVNSTEKGDLSSESTVSRIRTEHFPLTLESARPSHTSQYLCASSEWGGGVTEAFFGQGTRLTVV.

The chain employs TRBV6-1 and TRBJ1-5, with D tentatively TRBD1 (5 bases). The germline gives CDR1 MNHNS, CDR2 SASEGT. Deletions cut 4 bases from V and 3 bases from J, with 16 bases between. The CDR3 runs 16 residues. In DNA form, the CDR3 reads TGTGCCAGCAGTGCTCATGGGCAGGGAAACAATCAGCCCCAGCATTTT. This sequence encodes CASSAHGQGNNQPQHF.

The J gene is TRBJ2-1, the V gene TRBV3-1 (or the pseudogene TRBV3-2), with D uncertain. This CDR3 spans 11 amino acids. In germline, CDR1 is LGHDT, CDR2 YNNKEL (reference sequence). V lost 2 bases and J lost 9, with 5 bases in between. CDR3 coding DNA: TGTGCCAGCAGCCAAAGGTTTGAGCAGTTCTTC. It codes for CASSQRFEQFF.

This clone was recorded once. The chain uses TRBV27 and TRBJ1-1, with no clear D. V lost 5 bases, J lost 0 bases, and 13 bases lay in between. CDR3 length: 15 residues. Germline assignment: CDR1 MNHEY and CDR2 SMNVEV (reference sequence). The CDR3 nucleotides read TGTGCCAGCAGTCTCCCAGGAGCGCTGAACACTGAAGCTTTCTTT. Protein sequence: CASSLPGALNTEAFF.

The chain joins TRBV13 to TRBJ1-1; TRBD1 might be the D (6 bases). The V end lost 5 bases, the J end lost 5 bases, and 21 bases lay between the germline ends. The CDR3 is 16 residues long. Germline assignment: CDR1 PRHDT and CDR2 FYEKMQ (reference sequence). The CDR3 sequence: CASSPRQVRPLTEAFF. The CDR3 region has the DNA TGTGCCAGCAGCCCTAGACAGGTTCGGCCTCTAACTGAAGCTTTCTTT.

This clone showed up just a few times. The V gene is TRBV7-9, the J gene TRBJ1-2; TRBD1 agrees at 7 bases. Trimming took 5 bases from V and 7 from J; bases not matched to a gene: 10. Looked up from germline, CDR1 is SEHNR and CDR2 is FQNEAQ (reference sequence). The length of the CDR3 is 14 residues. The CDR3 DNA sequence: TGTGCCAGCAGCGGAGCTGGACAGGATGGTGGCTACACCTTC. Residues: CASSGAGQDGGYTF.